This TCR beta chain emerged from a study of cytomegalovirus exposure and HLA in healthy donors. Whole-study results and caveats: A later analysis showed TCR association rates differing by HLA locus, peaking at DRB1 and lowest at HLA-C. Earlier analysis looked at TCR beta V segments, and most were productive about 87% or about 30% of the time.

The CDR3 has 14 residues. The V gene lost 0 bases and the J gene lost 5 bases, with 11 bases spanning the gap. Germline values: CDR1 SGDLS, CDR2 YYNGEE. The PCR employed 60 Vbeta primers together with 13 Jbeta primers. Produced via immunoSEQ multiplex PCR; TCRdb's table is partial and in-frame only. The table includes around 200,000 clones, around 85% detected once. Turning to this clone: The antigen is undetermined.

The chain joins TRBV9 to TRBJ2-5, with unresolved D. The source of this sequence is a man in his fifties in good health and CMV-seronegative. The sample consisted of PBMCs. The CDR3 bases are TGTGCCAGCAGCGTAGAAAGTGGGCGTGAGACCCAGTACTTC. This encodes CASSVESGRETQYF.